A single sample gave rise to the 26 T cell receptor beta chains below, sequenced in a study of OX40 agonist ivuxolimab in advanced cancers. The assay was immunoSEQ multiplex PCR, and TCRdb's table has in-frame clones only and misses some. The sample holds about 92,000 clones; approximately 91% are singletons and the top ten take 0.33%. The material sequenced was CD4+ or CD8+ T cells sorted from blood, taken in a trial of the OX40 agonist ivuxolimab. The receptors here all came from an adult with an advanced solid tumor such as melanoma, head and neck, liver or kidney cancer.

This clone was counted once. The V call is TRBV19, the J call TRBJ2-1; 12 bases map to TRBD2. This CDR3 is built from 16 residues. CDR1 and CDR2 from the germline V gene are LNHDA and SQIVND (reference sequence). J was trimmed by 5 bases and V by 3 bases; bases with no gene match: 5. The CDR3 protein is CASSILGLAGNNEQFF. The CDR3 DNA is TGTGCCAGTAGTATTCTAGGACTAGCGGGAAACAATGAGCAGTTCTTC.

A word on this clone: The junction departs from the called germline gene at one end, perhaps through a read error. Other DNA sequences from this sample encode an identical CDR3 as well. J is TRBJ1-4 and V is TRBV27; tentative D call: TRBD1 (6 bases). CDR3 length equals 15 residues. CDR1 is MNHEY and CDR2 is SMNVEV in the germline V gene (reference sequence). CDR3 region: CASSFRQAVGEKLFF. CDR3 nucleotide sequence: TGCGCCAGCAGTTTCAGACAGGCCGTAGGTGAAAAACTGTTTTTT. Supplemented by reference TRBV27 and TRBJ1-4, the full variable domain reads EAQVTQNPRYLITVTGKKLTVTCSQNMNHEYMSWYRQDPGLGLRQIYYSMNVEVTDKGDVPEGYKVSRKEKRNFPLILESPSPNQTSLYFCASSFRQAVGEKLFFGSGTQLSVL.

This clone was observed once. The chain recombines TRBV27 with TRBJ2-1; D ambiguous. Looked up from germline, CDR1 is MNHEY and CDR2 is SMNVEV (reference sequence). CDR3 size: 14 residues. The V gene lost 3 bases and the J gene lost 3 bases, with 9 bases spanning the gap. The CDR3 nucleotides read TGTGCCAGCAGTTTCCGCCACAACTACAATGAGCAGTTCTTC. This codes for CASSFRHNYNEQFF.

This clone was seen a handful of times. The genes are TRBV6-6 and TRBJ1-5; D is undetermined. The CDR3 totals 11 residues. Trimming took off 7 bases at V and 9 bases at J, with 10 bases between the two ends. The germline V gene has CDR1 MNHNY and CDR2 SVGAGI (reference sequence). The DNA for the CDR3 is TGTGCCAGCACTAACTCGAGGCCCCAGCATTTT. Translated, it gives CASTNSRPQHF.

CDR3 sequence: CASSPWTESYEQYF. The CDR3 bases are TGTGCCAGCAGTCCCTGGACAGAGTCCTACGAGCAGTACTTC. The V and J genes are TRBV6-1 and TRBJ2-7; tentative D call: TRBD1 (6 bases). The germline V and J ends were trimmed by 5 bases and 1 base, with 12 bases remaining between them. This CDR3 is built from 14 residues. Germline assignment: CDR1 MNHNS and CDR2 SASEGT.

The gene calls are TRBV25-1 and TRBJ2-5; TRBD2 agrees at 11 bases. Germline values: CDR1 MGHDK, CDR2 SYGVNS. This CDR3 spans 17 amino acids. Trimming cost V 4 bases and J 7 bases; bases outside gene matches: 14. CDR3 sequence reads: CASSGQTSGTAVGTQYF. In DNA, the CDR3 is TGTGCCAGCAGTGGACAGACTAGCGGGACCGCCGTGGGGACCCAGTACTTC.

The genes are TRBV2 and TRBJ1-3, with 7 bases identical to TRBD1. The V gene's germline CDR1 is SNHLY and CDR2 FYNNEI. This CDR3 spans 15 amino acids. With 8 bases clipped from V and 8 bases from J, the junction kept 15 bases outside the gene matches. The CDR3 nucleotides read TGTGCCAGCGCCTCCCAGGGGGGGAGGGGTGACACCATATATTTT. Translated, it gives CASASQGGRGDTIYF. Full variable domain (missing parts from reference TRBV2 and TRBJ1-3): EPEVTQTPSHQVTQMGQEVILRCVPISNHLYFYWYRQILGQKVEFLVSFYNNEISEKSEIFDDQFSVERPDGSNFTLKIRSTKLEDSAMYFCASASQGGRGDTIYFGEGSWLTVV.

This rearrangement joins TRBV27 to TRBJ2-5, with TRBD2 as a possible D gene (7 bases). CDR1 and CDR2 from the germline V gene are MNHEY and SMNVEV (reference sequence). Trimming pared 5 bases from V and 7 bases from J, leaving 20 bases between. The CDR3 totals 15 residues. The CDR3 sequence is CASSPKGGSVGTQYF. CDR3 nucleotide sequence: TGTGCCAGCAGTCCTAAGGGGGGGTCTGTGGGGACCCAGTACTTC.

The V call is TRBV19, the J call TRBJ2-7; 9 nucleotides align to TRBD1. The junction had 3 bases not matched to a gene; V was cut back by 6 bases and J by 3 bases. Germline V gene sequence: CDR1 LNHDA, CDR2 SQIVND (reference sequence). The CDR3 consists of 13 residues. The CDR3 DNA sequence: TGTGCCAGTAGCCCGACAGGGGGCTACGAGCAGTACTTC. This encodes CASSPTGGYEQYF.

The CDR3 sequence: CASSLEAWREFSYEQYF. DNA of the CDR3: TGTGCCAGCAGCTTAGAGGCCTGGCGGGAGTTTTCCTACGAGCAGTACTTC. This chain connects TRBV7-9 to TRBJ2-5, with 7 bases matching TRBD2. With the DNA end fitting TRBJ2-7 better, the J assignment may be wrong. Looked up from germline, CDR1 is SEHNR and CDR2 is FQNEAQ (reference sequence). The CDR3 is 17 amino acids.

The chain uses TRBV7-8 and TRBJ1-1; a possible D gene is TRBD1 (6 bases). V shed 5 bases and J shed 5 bases, with 18 bases lying between them. The CDR3 loop spans 15 amino acids. Germline lookup yields CDR1 SGHVS and CDR2 FQNEAQ. The CDR3 loop reads CASSQTGRRGTEAFF. The CDR3, as DNA: TGTGCCAGCAGCCAAACGGGGAGAAGGGGGACTGAAGCTTTCTTT.

This rearrangement joins TRBV28 to TRBJ2-6; 7 bases are a match to TRBD1. The CDR3 loop spans 19 amino acids. The V gene end was trimmed by 7 bases and the J gene end by 0 bases; junction bases not matched to a gene: 15. The germline V gene encodes CDR1 MDHEN and CDR2 SYDVKM. CDR3 residues: CASTSKTGKGASGANVLTF. The CDR3, as DNA: TGTGCCAGCACCTCCAAGACAGGGAAGGGGGCCTCTGGGGCCAACGTCCTGACTTTC.

The chain joins TRBV28 to TRBJ1-2; 7 nucleotides align to TRBD1. The CDR3 covers 16 residues. Trimming removed 6 bases from V and 5 bases from J; junction bases left unmatched: 15. Germline CDR1 and CDR2: MDHEN and SYDVKM. CDR3 DNA sequence: TGTGCCAGCAGGAGAATCGGGACAGTGTCTTTTTATGGCTACACCTTC. It codes for CASRRIGTVSFYGYTF.

Details on this clone: At one boundary the junction diverges from the germline segment, which might be a read error. The chain joins TRBV7-8 to TRBJ2-5; the match to TRBD2 covers 7 bases. The CDR3 has 14 amino acids. The germline CDR1 and CDR2 sequences are SGHVS and FQNEAQ. CDR3 residues: CASSPGTTSRALNF. The CDR3 coding sequence is TGTGCCAGCAGCCCGGGGACTACCTCCCGAGCCCTCAACTTC.

This chain uses TRBV5-6 with TRBJ1-3, with D unresolved. The CDR3 length is 16 residues. V was clipped by 2 bases and J by 1 base, with 13 bases between them. Germline V gene lookup returns CDR1 SGHDT and CDR2 YYEEEE. The CDR3 loop reads CASSFRGPSSGNTIYF. The CDR3 DNA follows: TGTGCCAGCAGCTTTCGAGGACCTAGTTCTGGAAACACCATATATTTT.

This clone was seen once. The chain joins TRBV28 to TRBJ1-5, with no clear D. Per the germline V gene, CDR1 is MDHEN and CDR2 is SYDVKM. The length of the CDR3 is 14 residues. Between the trimmed V and J ends, which lost 6 bases and 9 bases, there was a span of 18 bases. The CDR3: CASSAYLDVRPQHF. The CDR3 DNA follows: TGTGCCAGCAGCGCCTACTTAGACGTCCGGCCCCAGCATTTT.

This chain uses TRBV15 with TRBJ1-5, with D possibly being TRBD1 (5 bases). The V gene lost 1 base and the J gene lost 4 bases, with 11 bases spanning the gap. The CDR3 covers 15 residues. Germline values: CDR1 LNHNV, CDR2 YYDKDF (reference sequence). The CDR3, as DNA: TGTGCCACCAGCAGAGGGGGGAGTGAGAATCAGCCCCAGCATTTT. Amino acids: CATSRGGSENQPQHF.

The gene calls are TRBV5-1 and TRBJ2-3; no clear D. This CDR3 is 15 amino acids long. Germline V gives CDR1 SGHRS, CDR2 YFSETQ. Trimming left V 0 bases short and J 2 bases short, with 10 bases between. The DNA for the CDR3 is TGCGCCAGCAGCTTGGAATCCAGGCCCACAGATACGCAGTATTTT. It is translated as CASSLESRPTDTQYF.

Details on this clone: The identical CDR3 is also encoded by other nucleotide sequences in the sample. CDR3 region: CASSRQGSNQPQHF. The CDR3 DNA is TGTGCCAGCAGTAGACAGGGTAGCAATCAGCCCCAGCATTTT. This chain uses TRBV6-5 with TRBJ1-5; 7 bases line up with TRBD1. The V gene's germline CDR1 is MNHEY and CDR2 SVGAGI. J was trimmed by 0 bases and V by 5 bases; bases with no gene match: 1. This CDR3 region has 14 residues.

This clone appeared once. The gene calls are TRBV15 and TRBJ2-4, with TRBD2 matching 8 bases. CDR3 length: 15 amino acids. V shed 5 bases and J 8 bases; nucleotides not matched to a gene: 11. Germline V gene sequence: CDR1 LNHNV, CDR2 YYDKDF (reference sequence). The CDR3 coding sequence is TGTGCCACCAGCTCCCGGGGGGGGATTGGGGACATTCAGTACTTC. Its translation is CATSSRGGIGDIQYF.

The chain uses TRBV5-6 and TRBJ2-1; D ambiguous. The CDR3 contains 13 residues. The germline V gene encodes CDR1 SGHDT and CDR2 YYEEEE. Trimming stripped 4 bases from V and 2 bases from J, with 7 bases between. CDR3 protein: CASSQRPYNEQFF. The CDR3 coding sequence is TGTGCCAGCAGCCAGAGACCCTACAATGAGCAGTTCTTC.

The chain is built from TRBV5-1 and TRBJ1-4; D is undetermined. Trimming stripped 3 bases from V and 3 bases from J, with 15 bases between. The CDR3 is 16 amino acids. The V gene's germline CDR1 is SGHRS and CDR2 YFSETQ. The CDR3 protein is CASSSKNQGSNEKLFF. The CDR3 DNA sequence: TGCGCCAGCAGCTCGAAGAACCAAGGGTCTAATGAAAAACTGTTTTTT.

The V gene is TRBV4-1, the J gene TRBJ2-6; D call uncertain. Germline values: CDR1 MGHRA, CDR2 YSYEKL. Trimming removed 2 bases at V and 2 bases at J, with 16 bases between. This CDR3 is 18 amino acids long. CDR3 residues: CASSQSPSGGAGANVLTF. As DNA, the CDR3 is TGCGCCAGCAGCCAAAGTCCATCGGGTGGAGCTGGGGCCAACGTCCTGACTTTC.

The chain uses TRBV7-9 and TRBJ2-2; 9 positions agree with TRBD1. The junction had 4 bases not matched to a gene; V was cut back by 4 bases and J by 13 bases. From germline, CDR1 is SEHNR and CDR2 FQNEAQ (reference sequence). The length of the CDR3 is 12 residues. The chain's CDR3 is CASSYGQGRLFF. CDR3 nucleotides: TGTGCCAGCAGCTACGGACAGGGGCGGCTGTTTTTT.

The V gene is TRBV5-1, the J gene TRBJ2-3; D is possibly TRBD1 (5 bases). With 0 bases removed from V and 3 bases from J, the gap between germline ends came to 17 bases. Germline V gene lookup returns CDR1 SGHRS and CDR2 YFSETQ. CDR3 length equals 17 residues. CDR3 sequence reads: CASSLVAVRVRTDTQYF. CDR3 nucleotide sequence: TGCGCCAGCAGCTTGGTCGCAGTCAGGGTAAGGACAGATACGCAGTATTTT.

The chain is built from TRBV4-3 and TRBJ2-1; no reliable D call. Trimming took off 0 bases at V and 0 bases at J, with 12 bases between the two ends. Per the germline V gene, CDR1 is LGHNA and CDR2 is YSLEER. This CDR3 is 17 amino acids long. The CDR3 nucleotides read TGCGCCAGCAGCCAAGATTTGAGCCGGAGCTCCTACAATGAGCAGTTCTTC. This sequence encodes CASSQDLSRSSYNEQFF.